This TCR beta chain was recorded in a study of T cells after yellow fever vaccination. TCRdb redid the calling of the 5' RACE reads with MiXCR, one entry per CDR3 protein. Of under 700,000 distinct CDR3 sequences in the sample, about 17% were seen once. Of note for this clonotype: Its antigen is unknown.

Whole-study findings and limits: Re-detected after boosting: most primary clones, approximately 97% of CD4 and around 86% of CD8. Weaker overall was a secondary response that nonetheless peaked faster, on day 5 versus 15.

Germline assignment: CDR1 SGDLS and CDR2 YYNGEE. The CDR3 has 11 amino acids. V shed 0 bases and J shed 5 bases, with 3 bases lying between them. The chain recombines TRBV9 with TRBJ2-7, with no clear D. The receptor was isolated from a man younger than 35 who received the YFV17D yellow fever vaccine. This material consisted of PBMCs, taken about 5 days after the first yellow fever vaccination. CDR3 nucleotides: TGTGCCAGCAGCGTAGGAGACGAGCAGTACTTC. Translating gives CASSVGDEQYF.